These 24 T cell receptor beta chains came from one sample sequenced in a study of cytomegalovirus exposure and HLA in healthy donors. PCR used 60 Vbeta primers and 13 Jbeta primers. Data came from immunoSEQ multiplex PCR; TCRdb stores just in-frame clones and leaves some out. This table holds under 200,000 clones, over 75% found once. Material for sequencing was PBMCs. The receptors were gathered from a woman between 45 and 65 years old in good health and CMV-seronegative.

In regard to this clone: Different DNA sequences within this sample yield the same CDR3. The rearrangement uses TRBV9 and TRBJ2-1; weak D call: TRBD2 (6 bases). V was pared by 0 bases and J by 0 bases, with 7 bases between. The CDR3 loop spans 15 amino acids. Per the germline V gene, CDR1 is SGDLS and CDR2 is YYNGEE. The CDR3 nucleotides are TGTGCCAGCAGCGTAGAGGGAGGCTCCTACAATGAGCAGTTCTTC. It encodes CASSVEGGSYNEQFF.

This clone was seen more than once but under ten times. The chain links TRBV2 to TRBJ1-1; D not certain. The CDR3 contains 13 residues. Trimming left V 6 bases short and J 1 base short, with 9 bases between. The germline V gene encodes CDR1 SNHLY and CDR2 FYNNEI. CDR3 protein: CASSPKWNTEAFF. CDR3 in DNA: TGTGCCAGCAGCCCCAAATGGAACACTGAAGCTTTCTTT.

The chain carries TRBV7-9 and TRBJ2-7; 7 nucleotides agree with TRBD2. The CDR3 spans 14 residues. J gave up 2 bases and V 4 bases, and 5 bases lay outside the gene matches. CDR1 SEHNR and CDR2 FQNEAQ come from the germline V gene (reference sequence). The CDR3 spells CASSSIGLAYEQYF. DNA of the CDR3: TGTGCCAGCAGCTCTATCGGACTAGCCTACGAGCAGTACTTC.

This clone was seen only once. The V call is TRBV7-8, the J call TRBJ1-6; possibly TRBD1 for D (5 bases). The CDR3 loop spans 12 amino acids. V gave up 6 bases and J gave up 8 bases, with 8 bases separating them. Germline CDR1 reads SGHVS; CDR2 reads FQNEAQ. CDR3 DNA: TGTGCCAGCAGTTCACAGGATTCACCCCTCCACTTT. Amino acids: CASSSQDSPLHF.

This clone was counted once. The gene calls are TRBV27 and TRBJ1-4; 10 bases are a match to TRBD1. The CDR3 covers 15 residues. CDR1 and CDR2 from the germline V gene are MNHEY and SMNVEV (reference sequence). Trimming took 3 bases from V and 7 from J; bases not matched to a gene: 5. CDR3 sequence (DNA): TGTGCCAGCAGTTTCTTCCGGGACAGGGGTGAAAAACTGTTTTTT. Residues: CASSFFRDRGEKLFF.

The V gene is TRBV30, the J gene TRBJ2-1, with D perhaps matching TRBD1 (6 bases). CDR1 and CDR2 (germline): GTSNPN, SVGIG (reference sequence). With 4 bases removed from V and 8 bases from J, the gap between germline ends came to 9 bases. This CDR3 has 11 residues. CDR3 sequence (DNA): TGTGCCTGGACAGGGGTGGATGAGCAGTTCTTC. Translation: CAWTGVDEQFF.

V and J are TRBV19 and TRBJ2-2; D is uncertain. V lost 3 bases and J 5 bases, leaving 7 bases between the germline ends. The V gene's germline CDR1 is LNHDA and CDR2 SQIVND (reference sequence). The CDR3 runs to 13 residues. The CDR3, as DNA: TGTGCCAGTAGTATCGTACTTACCGGGGAGCTGTTTTTT. Translation gives CASSIVLTGELFF.

V and J are TRBV2 and TRBJ2-1; 11 positions match TRBD2. This CDR3 comprises 19 residues. Germline V CDR1 and CDR2: SNHLY, FYNNEI. The trim removed 7 bases at V and 7 bases at J, leaving 21 bases unmatched. CDR3 sequence reads: CASKELASGLAGGRNEQFF. The CDR3 region has the DNA TGTGCCAGCAAGGAGTTAGCGTCGGGGCTAGCGGGAGGACGAAATGAGCAGTTCTTC.

The V gene is TRBV19, the J gene TRBJ1-5; weak D call: TRBD1 (5 bases). Germline-derived CDR1 and CDR2 are LNHDA and SQIVND (reference sequence). The V gene lost 3 bases and the J gene lost 6 bases, with 18 bases spanning the gap. The CDR3 is 16 amino acids. The DNA of the CDR3 is TGTGCCAGTAGTATTTCTACAGGCACCTTAGGTCAGCCCCAGCATTTT. Translated: CASSISTGTLGQPQHF.

This clone appeared a few times. The chain carries TRBV6-5 and TRBJ2-5; 7 nucleotides match TRBD1. Losses at the gene ends were 3 bases for V and 4 bases for J; bases not matched to a gene: 5. Germline loops: CDR1 MNHEY, CDR2 SVGAGI. CDR3 size: 14 residues. The CDR3 region has the DNA TGTGCCAGCAGTTATCGGGACAGAAGAGAGACCCAGTACTTC. It codes for CASSYRDRRETQYF.

CDR3 bases: TGTGCCAGCAGTGGAGGGACTAGCGGGAGCGAGCAGTACTTC. It yields the protein CASSGGTSGSEQYF. The chain uses TRBV2 and TRBJ2-7; 14 nucleotides match TRBD2. J gave up 6 bases and V 4 bases, and 2 bases lay outside the gene matches. This CDR3 region has 14 residues. The germline gives CDR1 SNHLY, CDR2 FYNNEI.

The V call is TRBV5-1, the J call TRBJ2-5; D perhaps matches TRBD2 (6 bases). The germline V and J ends were trimmed by 0 bases and 5 bases, with 11 bases remaining between them. Germline CDR1 reads SGHRS; CDR2 reads YFSETQ. The CDR3 is 14 residues long. Here the CDR3 DNA reads TGCGCCAGCAGCTTGGGACTAGTAACGGAGACCCAGTACTTC. Translation: CASSLGLVTETQYF. Looking up the rest from reference TRBV5-1 and TRBJ2-5 gives the full variable domain: KAGVTQTPRYLIKTRGQQVTLSCSPISGHRSVSWYQQTPGQGLQFLFEYFSETQRNKGNFPGRFSGRQFSNSRSEMNVSTLELGDSALYLCASSLGLVTETQYFGPGTRLLVL.

The chain employs TRBV6-5 and TRBJ1-6; 9 bases align to TRBD1. V lost 2 bases to trimming and J lost 7 bases; unmatched junction nucleotides: 3. Germline V gene lookup returns CDR1 MNHEY and CDR2 SVGAGI. This CDR3 has 15 amino acids. The CDR3 DNA is TGTGCCAGCAGTTACGGGGACAGGGTCAATTCACCCCTCCACTTT. Amino acid sequence: CASSYGDRVNSPLHF.

The gene calls are TRBV15 and TRBJ2-1; D call uncertain. The V gene lost 0 bases and the J gene lost 7 bases, with 10 bases spanning the gap. Germline V gene lookup returns CDR1 LNHNV and CDR2 YYDKDF (reference sequence). CDR3 length: 14 residues. CDR3 sequence: CATSRDEAVNEQFF. The CDR3 DNA is TGTGCCACCAGCAGAGATGAGGCGGTTAATGAGCAGTTCTTC.

The genes are TRBV18 and TRBJ2-5; D possibly corresponds to TRBD1 (5 bases). Matching the DNA end better, TRBJ2-7 makes the J call doubtful. CDR3 size: 16 residues. From germline, CDR1 is KGHSH and CDR2 LQKENI. CDR3 region: CASSPRNLRQGYEQYF. The CDR3 bases are TGTGCCAGCTCACCACGCAACCTTCGGCAGGGCTACGAGCAGTACTTC.

The chain combines TRBV5-1 with TRBJ1-5; 8 positions agree with TRBD1. Germline V gene data show CDR1 as SGHRS and CDR2 as YFSETQ. The CDR3 covers 14 residues. Trimming removed 3 bases from V and 5 bases from J; junction bases left unmatched: 4. In nucleotides, the CDR3 is TGCGCCAGCAGCTCACAGGGGGGCGATCAGCCCCAGCATTTT. The encoded protein is CASSSQGGDQPQHF.

The V call is TRBV6-5, the J call TRBJ2-7; no reliable D call. The CDR3 covers 14 residues. CDR1 and CDR2 (germline): MNHEY, SVGAGI. The germline V and J ends were trimmed by 0 bases and 3 bases, with 9 bases remaining between them. CDR3 in amino acids: CASSYSMANYEQYF. The CDR3 DNA reads as TGTGCCAGCAGTTACTCGATGGCCAACTACGAGCAGTACTTC.

V and J are TRBV5-1 and TRBJ1-1, with D possibly matching TRBD1 (5 bases). V gave up 9 bases and J gave up 5 bases, with 11 bases separating them. The length of the CDR3 is 11 residues. CDR1 and CDR2 (germline): SGHRS, YFSETQ. CDR3 sequence: CATQEGTEAFF. The CDR3 nucleotides are TGCGCCACTCAGGAGGGGACTGAAGCTTTCTTT. Drawing the rest from reference TRBV5-1 and TRBJ1-1, the complete variable domain is KAGVTQTPRYLIKTRGQQVTLSCSPISGHRSVSWYQQTPGQGLQFLFEYFSETQRNKGNFPGRFSGRQFSNSRSEMNVSTLELGDSALYLCATQEGTEAFFGQGTRLTVV.

The sample holds one count of this clone. The CDR3 protein is CASSWDREETQYF. CDR3 in DNA: TGCGCCAGCAGTTGGGACAGAGAAGAGACCCAGTACTTC. V usage is TRBV10-1 and J usage is TRBJ2-5, with TRBD1 matching 7 bases. This CDR3 is 13 amino acids long. V was clipped by 5 bases and J by 3 bases; unmatched bases: 3. CDR1 and CDR2 from the germline V gene are WNHNN and SYGVQD (reference sequence).

CDR3 region: CATSRGHGEQYF. The CDR3 DNA is TGTGCCACCAGCAGAGGACATGGCGAGCAGTACTTC. V and J are TRBV15 and TRBJ2-7; D is unclear. This CDR3 comprises 12 residues. The V end was cut by 1 base, the J end by 6 bases, with 7 bases between. Germline CDR1 and CDR2: LNHNV and YYDKDF (reference sequence).

The V gene is TRBV30, the J gene TRBJ1-2; D possibly corresponds to TRBD1 (5 bases). Trimming took 5 bases from V and 6 from J, leaving 19 bases between them. The CDR3 contains 14 residues. The germline V gene has CDR1 GTSNPN and CDR2 SVGIG (reference sequence). CDR3 in DNA: TGTGCCTGGGCATCGGACACCTATGGAGATGGCTACACCTTC. This encodes CAWASDTYGDGYTF. Looking up the rest from reference TRBV30 and TRBJ1-2 gives the full variable domain: SQTIHQWPATLVQPVGSPLSLECTVEGTSNPNLYWYRQAAGRGLQLLFYSVGIGQISSEVPQNLSASRPQDRQFILSSKKLLLSDSGFYLCAWASDTYGDGYTFGSGTRLTVV.

The V and J genes are TRBV15 and TRBJ2-1; D not resolved. This CDR3 region has 13 residues. Germline V lookup: CDR1 LNHNV, CDR2 YYDKDF (reference sequence). V lost 0 bases, J lost 11 bases, and 11 bases lay in between. CDR3 nucleotide sequence: TGTGCCACCAGCAGAGATTCAGAGGTACAGCAGTTCTTC. Protein: CATSRDSEVQQFF. The full variable domain, rest sourced from reference TRBV15 and TRBJ2-1, is DAMVIQNPRYQVTQFGKPVTLSCSQTLNHNVMYWYQQKSSQAPKLLFHYYDKDFNNEADTPDNFQSRRPNTSFCFLDIRSPGLGDTAMYLCATSRDSEVQQFFGPGTRLTVL.

This chain connects TRBV7-2 to TRBJ1-2; 8 nucleotides agree with TRBD1. Germline CDR1 and CDR2: SGHTA and FQGNSA. Trimming at V came to 5 bases and at J to 7 bases, leaving 15 bases not matched to a gene. The CDR3 totals 16 residues. The CDR3: CASSPTQRTGTRGYTF. DNA of the CDR3: TGTGCCAGCAGCCCCACCCAACGGACAGGGACGCGTGGCTACACCTTC. Full variable domain (rest looked up from reference TRBV7-2 and TRBJ1-2): GAGVSQSPSNKVTEKGKDVELRCDPISGHTALYWYRQSLGQGLEFLIYFQGNSAPDKSGLPSDRFSAERTGGSVSTLTIQRTQQEDSAVYLCASSPTQRTGTRGYTFGSGTRLTVV.

The chain combines TRBV28 with TRBJ2-7, with TRBD2 matching over 7 bases. The CDR3 is made up of 14 amino acids. Germline V gene data show CDR1 as MDHEN and CDR2 as SYDVKM. V gave up 6 bases and J gave up 0 bases; unmatched junction bases: 5. CDR3 sequence reads: CASSPRGSSYEQYF. The CDR3 coding sequence is TGTGCCAGCAGCCCGCGGGGGAGCTCCTACGAGCAGTACTTC.